Presented here are 30 T cell receptor beta chains from one specimen sequenced in a study of beta chain features in type 1 diabetes. Isolated RNA was reverse transcribed in full, so expressed TCRB transcripts were sequenced. The data were produced by immunoSEQ multiplex PCR, yet TCRdb's version contains in-frame clones alone and is incomplete. Here the sample spans hundreds of thousands of clones, around 15% being singletons. Sequencing was performed on naive CD4+ T cells from blood. The origin of the receptors is a man aged 18-30 years in good health.

In its sample, this clone was seen a few times. Its ends do not fully match the called genes, so a read error is possible. The genes are TRBV18 and TRBJ2-7; no clear D gene. The CDR3 covers 13 residues. Germline V gives CDR1 KGHSH, CDR2 LQKENI. CDR3 DNA: TGTGCCAGCTCAGCAACAAACTCCCACGAGCAGTACTTC. Residues: CASSATNSHEQYF.

This chain joins TRBV19 and TRBJ2-3; TRBD2 might be the D (5 bases). V dropped 6 bases and J dropped 6 bases, with 13 bases sitting between them. Germline-derived CDR1 and CDR2 are LNHDA and SQIVND (reference sequence). The CDR3 covers 13 residues. CDR3 region: CASSLLARDTQYF. DNA of the CDR3: TGTGCCAGTAGCTTGCTAGCAAGGGATACGCAGTATTTT.

This clone occurred a few times. This chain uses TRBV30 with TRBJ2-7; D not resolved. The CDR3 is made up of 13 amino acids. With 3 bases removed from V and 2 bases from J, the gap between germline ends came to 11 bases. Germline CDR1 is GTSNPN and CDR2 is SVGIG (reference sequence). CDR3 residues: CAWSRGRTYEQYF. Written as DNA, the CDR3 is TGTGCCTGGAGCCGCGGCCGTACCTACGAGCAGTACTTC.

This sequence joins TRBV27 and TRBJ2-5; 9 bases are shared with TRBD1. J was trimmed by 3 bases and V by 0 bases; bases with no gene match: 5. Germline V gene lookup returns CDR1 MNHEY and CDR2 SMNVEV (reference sequence). This CDR3 has 16 residues. Here the CDR3 reads CASSLSIWTGEETQYF. DNA for the CDR3: TGTGCCAGCAGTTTATCAATATGGACAGGGGAAGAGACCCAGTACTTC.

This clone was seen only a few times. The chain is built from TRBV4-1 and TRBJ2-3; 11 nucleotides match TRBD2. CDR1 is MGHRA and CDR2 is YSYEKL in the germline V gene. There are 15 residues in the CDR3. The junction had 7 bases not matched to a gene; V was cut back by 6 bases and J by 5 bases. This CDR3 is CASSLSGGAVDTQYF. The CDR3 DNA is TGCGCCAGCAGTCTTAGCGGGGGGGCGGTAGATACGCAGTATTTT.

Comment on this clone: This CDR3 is also generated by other DNA sequences in the sample. The CDR3 DNA reads as TGTGCCAGCAGGGCGGGCTCCTACGAGCAGTACTTC. It specifies CASRAGSYEQYF. The rearrangement uses TRBV25-1 and TRBJ2-7, with a tentative D call TRBD2 (5 bases). The CDR3 totals 12 residues. CDR1 and CDR2 (germline): MGHDK, SYGVNS. Trimming took off 6 bases at V and 0 bases at J, with 6 bases between the two ends.

This clone was counted ten times or more. This chain joins TRBV29-1 and TRBJ2-2; 8 bases align to TRBD1. V lost 6 bases and J lost 16; bases outside the gene matches: 1. This CDR3 region has 8 residues. The V gene's germline CDR1 is SQVTM and CDR2 ANQGSEA. The CDR3 loop reads CSVQGGFF. The CDR3 DNA reads TGCAGCGTACAGGGGGGGTTTTTT.

The genes are TRBV4-3 and TRBJ2-3; a weak D match, TRBD2 (6 bases). V lost 4 bases and J lost 4, with 18 bases in between. The CDR3 has 16 residues. Germline V gene sequence: CDR1 LGHNA, CDR2 YSLEER. The chain's CDR3 is CASSRTRAGGADTQYF. The CDR3 DNA reads TGCGCCAGCAGCCGAACAAGAGCGGGTGGGGCAGATACGCAGTATTTT.

The table lists this clone with a few counts. The chain employs TRBV5-4 and TRBJ2-5; unclear D gene. The CDR3 extends over 13 amino acids. CDR1 and CDR2 (germline): SGHNT, YYREEE (reference sequence). V was clipped by 6 bases and J by 5 bases, with 14 bases between them. The CDR3 DNA reads as TGTGCCAGCAACCCGTGGGCACAGGAGACCCAGTACTTC. It specifies CASNPWAQETQYF. Full variable domain (missing parts from reference TRBV5-4 and TRBJ2-5): ETGVTQSPTHLIKTRGQQVTLRCSSQSGHNTVSWYQQALGQGPQFIFQYYREEENGRGNFPPRFSGLQFPNYSSELNVNALELDDSALYLCASNPWAQETQYFGPGTRLLVL.

This clone was recorded a few times. V is TRBV19 and J is TRBJ1-1; D may be TRBD1 (6 bases). The V end was cut by 6 bases, the J end by 1 base, with 15 bases between. Per the germline V gene, CDR1 is LNHDA and CDR2 is SQIVND (reference sequence). The CDR3 extends over 15 amino acids. The CDR3, as DNA: TGTGCCAGTAGCCAGGGGATAGGACCGAACACTGAAGCTTTCTTT. Translation gives CASSQGIGPNTEAFF.

V usage is TRBV11-1 and J usage is TRBJ2-7, with 7 bases identical to TRBD1. Germline CDR1 reads SGHAT; CDR2 reads FQDESV (reference sequence). CDR3 length: 15 residues. V lost 4 bases to trimming and J lost 0 bases; unmatched junction nucleotides: 6. The CDR3 region is CASSSTGRSSYEQYF. CDR3 bases: TGTGCCAGCAGCTCGACAGGGAGAAGCTCCTACGAGCAGTACTTC.

A few counts support this clone. The chain uses TRBV5-1 and TRBJ1-4; no clear D. This CDR3 contains 16 residues. CDR1 and CDR2 (germline): SGHRS, YFSETQ. The V and J ends lost 3 bases and 0 bases respectively, with 12 bases between them. In DNA form, the CDR3 reads TGCGCCAGCAGCTCCCTCTACGGAGCAACTAATGAAAAACTGTTTTTT. This translates into CASSSLYGATNEKLFF.

The chain uses TRBV6-5 and TRBJ2-7; TRBD1 matches at 9 bases. V lost 5 bases, J lost 1 base, and 3 bases stayed unmatched. Germline-derived CDR1 and CDR2 are MNHEY and SVGAGI. This CDR3 comprises 14 residues. CDR3 in amino acids: CASSRDRESYEQYF. CDR3 nucleotides: TGTGCCAGCAGTCGGGACAGGGAGTCCTACGAGCAGTACTTC.

The CDR3 nucleotides read TGCGCCAGCAGCCCGCGGGACCAGTCGGGCTACACCTTC. Its translation is CASSPRDQSGYTF. The gene calls are TRBV5-1 and TRBJ1-2, with D tentatively TRBD1 (5 bases). CDR1 is SGHRS and CDR2 is YFSETQ in the germline V gene. With 4 bases removed from V and 8 bases from J, the gap between germline ends came to 15 bases. The length of the CDR3 is 13 residues. Variable domain in full (rest from reference TRBV5-1 and TRBJ1-2): KAGVTQTPRYLIKTRGQQVTLSCSPISGHRSVSWYQQTPGQGLQFLFEYFSETQRNKGNFPGRFSGRQFSNSRSEMNVSTLELGDSALYLCASSPRDQSGYTFGSGTRLTVV.

This clone was recorded at least ten times. The chain couples TRBV7-3 to TRBJ2-2; D is unresolved. Trimming removed 4 bases at V and 0 bases at J, with 3 bases between. The CDR3 has 13 residues. CDR1 is SGHTA and CDR2 is FQGTGA in the germline V gene. CDR3 amino acids: CASSSSNTGELFF. CDR3 nucleotides: TGTGCCAGCAGCTCCTCGAACACCGGGGAGCTGTTTTTT.

This clone appeared a few times. V and J are TRBV7-9 and TRBJ1-3; D not resolved. Germline V gene lookup returns CDR1 SEHNR and CDR2 FQNEAQ (reference sequence). This CDR3 comprises 17 residues. The V end was cut by 7 bases, the J end by 3 bases, with 22 bases between. The CDR3 coding sequence is TGTGCCAGCACCAGCGGTTGGCAGGATGGAATTGGAAACACCATATATTTT. Its protein is CASTSGWQDGIGNTIYF.

The chain combines TRBV28 with TRBJ1-2; no definite D call. The germline V gene encodes CDR1 MDHEN and CDR2 SYDVKM. The CDR3 sequence is 14 residues long. Trimming shortened V by 1 base and J by 6 bases, and 12 bases separated the two germline ends. This CDR3 is CASSLLKEIHGYTF. DNA of the CDR3: TGTGCCAGCAGTTTATTAAAGGAAATTCATGGCTACACCTTC.

This clone was recorded a few times. This CDR3 reads CASSRGQGYSTF. The CDR3 DNA reads as TGTGCCAGCAGTCGTGGACAGGGGTACAGCACCTTC. The chain uses TRBV28 and TRBJ1-2; 9 bases are shared with TRBD1. The V gene end was trimmed by 5 bases and the J gene end by 13 bases; junction bases not matched to a gene: 8. The CDR3 has 12 residues. Germline CDR1 reads MDHEN; CDR2 reads SYDVKM.

V is TRBV19 and J is TRBJ2-4, with D maybe TRBD2 (5 bases). CDR1 LNHDA and CDR2 SQIVND come from the germline V gene (reference sequence). The CDR3 runs 15 residues. V gave up 0 bases and J gave up 6 bases, with 12 bases separating them. Written as DNA, the CDR3 is TGTGCCAGTAGTATAGAACCTAGCTCGGGAAACATTCAGTACTTC. It specifies CASSIEPSSGNIQYF.

This chain joins TRBV28 and TRBJ1-2; a possible D gene is TRBD1 (6 bases). Deletions cut 3 bases from V and 5 bases from J, with 10 bases between. The CDR3 totals 13 residues. Germline assignment: CDR1 MDHEN and CDR2 SYDVKM. Here the CDR3 reads CASSLGGQYGYTF. DNA for the CDR3: TGTGCCAGCAGTTTGGGGGGGCAGTATGGCTACACCTTC.

The chain joins TRBV21-1 to TRBJ2-4; the table's D call, TRBD1, has no DNA check behind it. TRBV21-1 counts as a pseudogene. CDR3 size: 16 residues. CDR3 amino acids: CASSSRGDRAKNIQYF. The CDR3 bases are TGTGCCAGCAGCTCCCGGGGGGACAGGGCCAAAAACATTCAGTACTTC.

This clone was counted only a few times. The chain carries TRBV6-5 and TRBJ2-5; a weak D match, TRBD2 (5 bases). This CDR3 spans 14 amino acids. V dropped 2 bases and J dropped 7 bases, with 14 bases sitting between them. CDR1 is MNHEY and CDR2 is SVGAGI in the germline V gene. CDR3 in DNA: TGTGCCAGCAGTTACGGGGAGAGGATTGGGACCCAGTACTTC. It codes for CASSYGERIGTQYF.

This clone turned up a few times. The CDR3 sequence: CASRLPGGRGRGYTF. The CDR3 DNA reads TGTGCCAGCAGACTCCCTGGCGGCAGGGGGCGAGGCTACACCTTC. The V and J genes are TRBV28 and TRBJ1-2, with TRBD1 matching 8 bases. This CDR3 is 15 amino acids long. Losses at the gene ends were 6 bases for V and 8 bases for J; bases not matched to a gene: 14. Looked up from germline, CDR1 is MDHEN and CDR2 is SYDVKM.

The chain couples TRBV7-9 to TRBJ2-1; 8 positions agree with TRBD2. The germline gives CDR1 SEHNR, CDR2 FQNEAQ (reference sequence). The CDR3 covers 16 residues. V lost 3 bases, J lost 3 bases, and 7 bases stayed unmatched. Here the CDR3 DNA reads TGTGCCAGCAGCTTGGGGTCCGCGGGAGGCTACAATGAGCAGTTCTTC. It is translated as CASSLGSAGGYNEQFF.

This clone was observed a handful of times. V gene TRBV28 combines with J gene TRBJ2-7; D not resolved. Germline loops: CDR1 MDHEN, CDR2 SYDVKM. V was clipped by 7 bases and J by 2 bases, with 15 bases between them. The CDR3 consists of 14 residues. CDR3 coding DNA: TGTGCCAGCAAGGAGTCCCCGCACCCCTACGAGCAGTACTTC. This encodes CASKESPHPYEQYF.

This clone has more than one count but fewer than ten. The CDR3 sequence: CASSLTSVFTGELFF. The DNA of the CDR3 is TGTGCCAGCAGCTTGACTAGCGTTTTTACCGGGGAGCTGTTTTTT. The V gene is TRBV5-4, the J gene TRBJ2-2; TRBD2 matches 7 bases. Germline CDR1 SGHNT, CDR2 YYREEE (reference sequence). This CDR3 is 15 amino acids long. The junction had 5 bases not matched to a gene; V was cut back by 1 base and J by 5 bases. Full variable domain (remainder filled in from reference TRBV5-4 and TRBJ2-2): ETGVTQSPTHLIKTRGQQVTLRCSSQSGHNTVSWYQQALGQGPQFIFQYYREEENGRGNFPPRFSGLQFPNYSSELNVNALELDDSALYLCASSLTSVFTGELFFGEGSRLTVL.

The sample holds a few counts of this clone. This chain connects TRBV30 to TRBJ2-1, with 7 bases aligning to TRBD2. This CDR3 has 14 amino acids. V lost 3 bases to trimming and J lost 6 bases; unmatched junction nucleotides: 8. Looked up from germline, CDR1 is GTSNPN and CDR2 is SVGIG (reference sequence). CDR3 loop: CAWRRGLAANEQFF. The CDR3 coding sequence is TGTGCCTGGAGGAGAGGGCTAGCGGCCAATGAGCAGTTCTTC.

In regard to this clone: This same CDR3 is encoded by further DNA sequences in the sample. The rearrangement joins TRBV20-1 to TRBJ1-1; D not certain. Trimming removed 4 bases at V and 1 base at J, with 4 bases between. The CDR3 has 11 amino acids. Germline assignment: CDR1 DFQATT and CDR2 SNEGSKA (reference sequence). The CDR3 loop reads CSATGNTEAFF. In DNA form, the CDR3 reads TGCAGTGCTACCGGGAACACTGAAGCTTTCTTT.

The CDR3 loop reads CASSQDRANYGYTF. CDR3 nucleotides: TGTGCCAGCAGTCAGGACAGGGCTAACTATGGCTACACCTTC. The rearrangement links TRBV6-6 to TRBJ1-2; 8 bases map to TRBD1. The CDR3 spans 14 residues. Losses at the gene ends were 5 bases for V and 0 bases for J; bases not matched to a gene: 2. CDR1 is MNHNY and CDR2 is SVGAGI in the germline V gene (reference sequence).

In its sample, this clone was seen a few times. The rearrangement joins TRBV5-4 to TRBJ2-3; 9 bases align to TRBD1. V shed 5 bases, J shed 6 bases, and the junction held 10 bases outside the gene matches. The CDR3 is 15 residues long. Germline assignment: CDR1 SGHNT and CDR2 YYREEE (reference sequence). CDR3 sequence: CASRGQGRGGDTQYF. The CDR3 coding sequence is TGTGCCAGCAGGGGACAGGGAAGGGGGGGTGATACGCAGTATTTT.